The clone carrying this T cell receptor (beta chain) has at least ten counts. Each CDR3 protein is one row after TCRdb ran MiXCR on the 5' RACE reads. The sample comprises about 240,000 distinct CDR3 sequences, 10% to 13% of which are singletons, and less than 12% rests with the top ten. This sample was included in a study of identical twins. The CDR3 spans 16 residues. Germline assignment: CDR1 SGHTA and CDR2 FQGNSA. V lost 1 base and J lost 6; bases outside the gene matches: 9. The clonotype was recovered from a man aged 50-60 years in good health. The J gene is TRBJ2-3, the V gene TRBV7-2; 8 bases match TRBD2. Sequenced sample: memory T cells sorted from blood. The CDR3 loop is CASSLGLSGAADTQYF. The DNA for the CDR3 is TGTGCCAGCAGCTTAGGCCTTAGCGGGGCGGCGGATACGCAGTATTTT.